This TCR beta chain was captured by sequencing in a study of cytomegalovirus exposure and HLA in healthy donors. Germline CDR1 is SGHVS and CDR2 is FQNEAQ. The CDR3 is made up of 15 amino acids. V lost 5 bases to trimming and J lost 2 bases, with 13 bases between them. 13 Jbeta primers and 60 Vbeta primers were used for the PCR. Only in-frame clones appear in the TCRdb table, and some are missing; sequencing was by immunoSEQ multiplex PCR. The profile shows roughly 120,000 clones, 77% of them singletons. This chain links TRBV7-8 with TRBJ1-5, with D perhaps matching TRBD1 (5 bases). Sequences were obtained from PBMCs. This sequence originates from a man between 50 and 59 years old in good health and CMV-seropositive. CDR3 nucleotide sequence: TGTGCCAGCAGCCCCCGGACGGGGGGCAATCAGCCCCAGCATTTT. This translates into CASSPRTGGNQPQHF.